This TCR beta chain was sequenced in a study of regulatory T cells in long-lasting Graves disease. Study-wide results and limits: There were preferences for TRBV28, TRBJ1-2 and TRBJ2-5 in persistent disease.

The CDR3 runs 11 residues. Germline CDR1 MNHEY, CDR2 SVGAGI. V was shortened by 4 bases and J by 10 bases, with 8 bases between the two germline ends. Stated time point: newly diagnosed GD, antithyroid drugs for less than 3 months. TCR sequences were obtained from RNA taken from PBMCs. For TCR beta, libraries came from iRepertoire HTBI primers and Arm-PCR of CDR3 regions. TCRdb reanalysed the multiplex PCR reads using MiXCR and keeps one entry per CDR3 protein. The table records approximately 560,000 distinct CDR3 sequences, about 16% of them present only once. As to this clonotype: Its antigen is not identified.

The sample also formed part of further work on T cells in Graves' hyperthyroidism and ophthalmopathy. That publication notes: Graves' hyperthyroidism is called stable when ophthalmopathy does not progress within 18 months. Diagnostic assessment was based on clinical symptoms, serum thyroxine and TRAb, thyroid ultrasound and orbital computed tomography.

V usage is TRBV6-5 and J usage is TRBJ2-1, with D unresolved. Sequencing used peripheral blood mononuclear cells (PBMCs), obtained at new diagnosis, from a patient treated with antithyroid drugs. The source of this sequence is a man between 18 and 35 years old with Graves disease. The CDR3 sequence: CASSFGKEQFF. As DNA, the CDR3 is TGTGCCAGCAGTTTCGGAAAGGAGCAGTTCTTC.